The 31 T cell receptor beta chains below all came from one sample that was sequenced in a study of CD8+ T cells in alopecia areata (dated by TCRdb to between 2017 and 2018). The protocol used for the library was the immunoSEQ multiplex PCR assay. RNA was extracted from all samples and reverse transcribed into cDNA as template for TCR sequencing. Imported from immuneACCESS, the table was reduced by TCRdb to in-frame sequences with V and J called. These copies leave out some clones; in studies compared against another copy, an unresolved V gene accounts for under half, and the cause of the remainder is not known. This sample lists about 190,000 clones; under 70% were detected once. Jointly, the top ten make up about 4.2% of the sample. Interpreted using the paper, the time point label stands for: more than 3 weeks on oral tofacitinib. Read against the paper, the sample's treatment or condition label means: oral pan-JAK inhibitor, 5-10 mg twice daily.

Sequenced material: CD4+ T cells sorted from blood, taken at week 4, from a patient treated with tofacitinib. The receptor source for this set is a human donor with alopecia areata.

This clone was observed a few times. The chain couples TRBV25-1 to TRBJ1-2, with D maybe TRBD1 (5 bases). This CDR3 is 13 amino acids long. Trimming left V 1 base short and J 4 bases short, with 7 bases between. Looked up from germline, CDR1 is MGHDK and CDR2 is SYGVNS. The CDR3 nucleotides read TGTGCCAGCAGTGAATCGGGGGTCTATGGCTACACCTTC. This sequence encodes CASSESGVYGYTF.

In this sample, this clone turned up once. The CDR3 loop is CASGRQQDYGYTF. Written as DNA, the CDR3 is TGTGCCAGCGGGCGTCAACAGGACTATGGCTACACCTTC. The chain combines TRBV2 with TRBJ1-2, with D possibly matching TRBD1 (5 bases). Germline-derived CDR1 and CDR2 are SNHLY and FYNNEI. Between the trimmed V and J ends, which lost 8 bases and 3 bases, there was a span of 13 bases. This CDR3 spans 13 amino acids.

This clone has only a few counts. The chain uses TRBV28 and TRBJ1-5; D gene ambiguous. The germline CDR1 and CDR2 sequences are MDHEN and SYDVKM. The CDR3 has 10 amino acids. CDR3 sequence reads: CVSGNQPQHF. CDR3 nucleotide sequence: TGTGTGAGCGGGAATCAGCCCCAGCATTTT.

This clone turned up a few times. The genes are TRBV4-1 and TRBJ2-3; 9 bases fit TRBD1. The CDR3 loop spans 15 amino acids. The V gene end was trimmed by 4 bases and the J gene end by 5 bases; junction bases not matched to a gene: 7. Germline V gene lookup returns CDR1 MGHRA and CDR2 YSYEKL. The CDR3 DNA reads TGCGCCAGCAGCCTCCGGACAGGGGCTGGAGATACGCAGTATTTT. Its translation: CASSLRTGAGDTQYF.

This clone has just a few counts. The rearrangement uses TRBV6-6 and TRBJ1-5; D uncertain. The CDR3 spans 13 residues. V dropped 6 bases and J dropped 0 bases, with 6 bases sitting between them. CDR1 and CDR2 (germline): MNHNY, SVGAGI (reference sequence). The CDR3 here is CASRTYSNQPQHF. DNA for the CDR3: TGTGCCAGCAGGACTTATAGCAATCAGCCCCAGCATTTT.

In this sample, this clone turned up a few times. V usage is TRBV6-7 and J usage is TRBJ2-5, with 12 bases aligning to TRBD2. TRBV6-7 is known as an ORF, though its function is uncertain. V lost 7 bases, J lost 5 bases, and 11 bases stayed unmatched. This CDR3 has 16 residues. The CDR3 region is CASIPGLAGPGETQYF. In DNA, the CDR3 is TGTGCCAGCATCCCCGGACTAGCGGGACCCGGGGAGACCCAGTACTTC.

The CDR3 DNA reads as TGCGCCAGCAGTCAATCTCGCCCTTCGAGCAATCAGCCCCAGCATTTT. Residues: CASSQSRPSSNQPQHF. The chain employs TRBV23-1 and TRBJ1-5; D call uncertain. TRBV23-1 is reported as an ORF; its role is uncertain. There are 16 residues in the CDR3. V shed 0 bases and J shed 1 base, with 10 bases lying between them.

The V and J genes are TRBV29-1 and TRBJ2-1, with D unresolved. V lost 4 bases and J lost 7, with 11 bases in between. The CDR3 is 12 amino acids. The germline gives CDR1 SQVTM, CDR2 ANQGSEA. Here the CDR3 reads CSVASPWNEQFF. The CDR3 DNA reads as TGCAGCGTTGCCTCCCCGTGGAATGAGCAGTTCTTC.

The chain carries TRBV7-2 and TRBJ1-6; 10 bases fit TRBD1. With V trimmed by 4 bases and J by 7 bases, 1 base remained unmatched. CDR1 and CDR2 (germline): SGHTA, FQGNSA. The CDR3 is 14 amino acids. CDR3 region: CASSSGQGNSPLHF. CDR3 nucleotide sequence: TGTGCCAGCAGCTCGGGACAGGGGAATTCACCCCTCCACTTT.

This clone was counted only a few times. The rearrangement links TRBV7-2 to TRBJ1-1; TRBD1 matches 9 bases. V shed 5 bases, J shed 3 bases, and the junction held 1 base outside the gene matches. Germline CDR1 and CDR2: SGHTA and FQGNSA. The CDR3 contains 13 residues. CDR3: CASSRQGDTEAFF. The DNA of the CDR3 is TGTGCCAGCAGCCGACAGGGGGACACTGAAGCTTTCTTT.

V is TRBV25-1 and J is TRBJ1-1, with no clear D. The CDR3 runs to 13 residues. The germline V and J ends were trimmed by 3 bases and 8 bases, with 13 bases remaining between them. Germline CDR1 is MGHDK and CDR2 is SYGVNS. The CDR3 DNA reads TGTGCCAGCAGTGATAAAGGGAAGGCCGAAGCTTTCTTT. It specifies CASSDKGKAEAFF.

V is TRBV9 and J is TRBJ2-5; the D gene is possibly TRBD1 (6 bases). The CDR3 length is 16 residues. Germline V gene data show CDR1 as SGDLS and CDR2 as YYNGEE. Deletions cut 3 bases from V and 4 bases from J, with 19 bases between. The CDR3 DNA is TGTGCCAGCAGCGGGGCCTGGACAGAGCTAATAGAGACCCAGTACTTC. Amino acids: CASSGAWTELIETQYF.

V is TRBV9 and J is TRBJ1-1; D is perhaps TRBD1 (5 bases). The CDR3 loop spans 13 amino acids. The V and J ends lost 0 bases and 8 bases respectively, with 11 bases between them. The germline gives CDR1 SGDLS, CDR2 YYNGEE. In DNA, the CDR3 is TGTGCCAGCAGCGTAGAGGGGACTGGGGAAGCTTTCTTT. It specifies CASSVEGTGEAFF.

The rearrangement joins TRBV10-2 to TRBJ2-3; D gene unclear. The CDR3 is 11 residues long. Germline V gene sequence: CDR1 WSHSY, CDR2 SAAADI. The V and J ends lost 8 bases and 0 bases respectively, with 3 bases between them. The CDR3 here is CASASTDTQYF. CDR3 coding DNA: TGCGCCAGCGCTAGCACAGATACGCAGTATTTT.

The chain has TRBV7-9 and TRBJ2-5; 12 bases map to TRBD2. The CDR3 is made up of 15 amino acids. Germline V gene sequence: CDR1 SEHNR, CDR2 FQNEAQ (reference sequence). V shed 5 bases and J 4 bases; nucleotides not matched to a gene: 5. CDR3 DNA sequence: TGTGCCAGCAGCCTACTAGCGGGGGGTGGAGAGACCCAGTACTTC. Translated: CASSLLAGGGETQYF.

The gene calls are TRBV5-4 and TRBJ1-2; TRBD1 matches 7 bases. V lost 4 bases to trimming and J lost 4 bases; unmatched junction nucleotides: 7. The germline gives CDR1 SGHNT, CDR2 YYREEE (reference sequence). The CDR3 consists of 14 residues. In DNA, the CDR3 is TGTGCCAGCAGCCTGGGACAGACTTTCTATGGCTACACCTTC. Translated: CASSLGQTFYGYTF. The full variable domain, rest sourced from reference TRBV5-4 and TRBJ1-2, is ETGVTQSPTHLIKTRGQQVTLRCSSQSGHNTVSWYQQALGQGPQFIFQYYREEENGRGNFPPRFSGLQFPNYSSELNVNALELDDSALYLCASSLGQTFYGYTFGSGTRLTVV.

A remark on this clone: One end of the junction varies from germline; a read error may be responsible. The V gene is TRBV5-4, the J gene TRBJ2-3; 12 positions match TRBD1. This CDR3 comprises 16 residues. Germline V CDR1 and CDR2: SGHNT, YYREEE (reference sequence). CDR3 in amino acids: CASSSSGTGGTDTQYF. The CDR3 DNA sequence: TGTGCCAGCAGTTCCTCCGGGACAGGGGGCACGGATACGCAGTATTTT.

This chain links TRBV4-3 with TRBJ1-2, with D tentatively TRBD1 (5 bases). Deletions cut 1 base from V and 4 bases from J, with 13 bases between. The CDR3 consists of 15 residues. Germline values: CDR1 LGHNA, CDR2 YSLEER. The CDR3 here is CASSQADSDGYGYTF. CDR3 DNA sequence: TGCGCCAGCAGCCAAGCCGACAGCGACGGCTATGGCTACACCTTC.

This clone was seen a handful of times. The rearrangement joins TRBV7-2 to TRBJ2-3; TRBD2 aligns across 7 bases. The J segment lost 0 bases and the V segment lost 7 bases, leaving 7 bases of the junction unmatched. CDR1 is SGHTA, CDR2 FQGNSA, per germline. This CDR3 comprises 15 residues. The CDR3 DNA reads as TGTGCCAGCACCTTGGGAGGGGCTAGCACAGATACGCAGTATTTT. This gives the protein CASTLGGASTDTQYF. The full variable domain, with the rest looked up from reference TRBV7-2 and TRBJ2-3, is GAGVSQSPSNKVTEKGKDVELRCDPISGHTALYWYRQSLGQGLEFLIYFQGNSAPDKSGLPSDRFSAERTGGSVSTLTIQRTQQEDSAVYLCASTLGGASTDTQYFGPGTRLTVL.

The chain combines TRBV5-6 with TRBJ2-5; tentative D call: TRBD1 (6 bases). The germline CDR1 and CDR2 sequences are SGHDT and YYEEEE. Between the trimmed V and J ends, which lost 4 bases and 5 bases, there was a span of 15 bases. This CDR3 has 14 residues. The CDR3 sequence is CASSPTGSGETQYF. The CDR3 DNA reads TGTGCCAGCAGCCCCACAGGGTCTGGGGAGACCCAGTACTTC.

V is TRBV7-9 and J is TRBJ2-3; 10 bases align to TRBD2. V shed 6 bases and J 4 bases; nucleotides not matched to a gene: 10. CDR3 length equals 16 residues. Germline lookup yields CDR1 SEHNR and CDR2 FQNEAQ (reference sequence). CDR3 in amino acids: CASSQAGGPLADTQYF. The CDR3 nucleotides are TGTGCCAGCAGTCAAGCGGGGGGGCCACTTGCAGATACGCAGTATTTT.

On this clone: The same CDR3 also results from other DNA sequences found in this sample. V usage is TRBV5-4 and J usage is TRBJ2-1, with D possibly TRBD2 on 6 matching bases. Trimming stripped 0 bases from V and 7 bases from J, with 8 bases between. Germline V lookup: CDR1 SGHNT, CDR2 YYREEE (reference sequence). The CDR3 contains 13 residues. CDR3 DNA sequence: TGTGCCAGCAGCTTGGCCGGGGGTAATGAGCAGTTCTTC. Its protein is CASSLAGGNEQFF. Together with reference TRBV5-4 and TRBJ2-1, the CDR3 gives the full variable domain: ETGVTQSPTHLIKTRGQQVTLRCSSQSGHNTVSWYQQALGQGPQFIFQYYREEENGRGNFPPRFSGLQFPNYSSELNVNALELDDSALYLCASSLAGGNEQFFGPGTRLTVL.

The genes are TRBV29-1 and TRBJ2-3; D is undetermined. V shed 3 bases and J shed 6 bases, with 4 bases lying between them. CDR1 is SQVTM, CDR2 ANQGSEA, per germline. CDR3 length: 10 residues. The CDR3: CSVEQDTQYF. The DNA of the CDR3 is TGCAGCGTTGAGCAGGATACGCAGTATTTT.

The V call is TRBV14, the J call TRBJ1-2; D remains unclear. Trimming removed 1 base from V and 3 bases from J, with 6 bases in between. Germline values: CDR1 SGHDN, CDR2 FVKESK. The CDR3 runs 13 residues. CDR3 sequence (DNA): TGTGCCAGCAGCCAAGGATTCGACTATGGCTACACCTTC. This encodes CASSQGFDYGYTF.

The chain carries TRBV18 and TRBJ2-6; D gene unclear. The germline CDR1 and CDR2 sequences are KGHSH and LQKENI. This CDR3 is 14 amino acids long. The V end was cut by 0 bases, the J end by 2 bases, with 2 bases between. CDR3 DNA sequence: TGTGCCAGCTCACCACCGGCTGGGGCCAACGTCCTGACTTTC. This gives the protein CASSPPAGANVLTF.

The table lists this clone with a few counts. The V call is TRBV29-1, the J call TRBJ2-5; 7 bases are a match to TRBD2. Germline V gene data show CDR1 as SQVTM and CDR2 as ANQGSEA. V shed 3 bases, J shed 1 base, and the junction held 2 bases outside the gene matches. This CDR3 has 13 amino acids. The chain's CDR3 is CSVEGGGQETQYF. Here the CDR3 DNA reads TGCAGCGTTGAGGGCGGGGGCCAAGAGACCCAGTACTTC.

The chain recombines TRBV27 with TRBJ1-2, with 7 bases lining up with TRBD1. Germline CDR1 reads MNHEY; CDR2 reads SMNVEV (reference sequence). J gave up 4 bases and V 6 bases, and 11 bases lay outside the gene matches. This CDR3 region has 15 residues. In nucleotides, the CDR3 is TGTGCCAGCAGGCCCCGACAGGGTTTGGGCTATGGCTACACCTTC. It yields the protein CASRPRQGLGYGYTF.

The CDR3 reads CASSQTYSGNTIYF. CDR3 sequence (DNA): TGCGCCAGCAGCCAAACGTACTCTGGAAACACCATATATTTT. The gene calls are TRBV4-1 and TRBJ1-3; D unclear. In germline, CDR1 is MGHRA, CDR2 YSYEKL. V lost 2 bases and J 0 bases, leaving 5 bases between the germline ends. This CDR3 is 14 amino acids long.

The chain employs TRBV6-5 and TRBJ2-7, with a possible D match to TRBD1 (5 bases). The V and J ends lost 2 bases and 11 bases respectively, with 16 bases between them. In germline, CDR1 is MNHEY, CDR2 SVGAGI. This CDR3 region has 13 residues. The CDR3 nucleotides are TGTGCCAGCAGTTACGTCAGGCAGGGTAGAAAGTACTTC. As protein: CASSYVRQGRKYF.

V gene TRBV11-3 combines with J gene TRBJ2-5, with D perhaps TRBD2 (6 bases). This CDR3 is 13 amino acids long. V lost 5 bases and J 8 bases, leaving 15 bases between the germline ends. Germline assignment: CDR1 SGHNT and CDR2 YENEEA. The CDR3 DNA follows: TGTGCCAGCAGCCCACCGGGGGATTCTACCCAGTACTTC. This translates into CASSPPGDSTQYF.

This rearrangement joins TRBV4-1 to TRBJ1-3; no definite D call. Per germline, CDR1 MGHRA and CDR2 YSYEKL. The V gene lost 4 bases and the J gene lost 4 bases, with 14 bases spanning the gap. The CDR3 spans 15 residues. The CDR3 sequence: CASSRLGGSGNTIYF. In DNA, the CDR3 is TGCGCCAGCAGCCGGCTGGGAGGGAGCGGAAACACCATATATTTT.